This TCR beta chain was sequenced for a study of cytomegalovirus exposure and HLA in healthy donors. General study points: Cytomegalovirus-associated status was assigned to about 160 TCR beta chains. In vitro testing confirmed a few CMV-associated chains as specific for CMV antigens.

CDR1 SGHDN and CDR2 FVKESK come from the germline V gene. The CDR3 contains 14 residues. Trimming left V 7 bases short and J 6 bases short, with 16 bases between. Profiling relied on immunoSEQ multiplex PCR, and the TCRdb table lists in-frame clones only, not all of them. Of approximately 220,000 clones listed, under 95% are singletons. Notes on this clone: Its antigen is not known.

The gene calls are TRBV14 and TRBJ2-1; D uncertain. Specimen: PBMCs. This receptor was taken from a woman between 18 and 29 years old in good health and CMV-seronegative. This chain's CDR3 is CASTSGVFPNEQFF. The DNA for the CDR3 is TGTGCCAGCACCTCCGGAGTATTCCCCAATGAGCAGTTCTTC.